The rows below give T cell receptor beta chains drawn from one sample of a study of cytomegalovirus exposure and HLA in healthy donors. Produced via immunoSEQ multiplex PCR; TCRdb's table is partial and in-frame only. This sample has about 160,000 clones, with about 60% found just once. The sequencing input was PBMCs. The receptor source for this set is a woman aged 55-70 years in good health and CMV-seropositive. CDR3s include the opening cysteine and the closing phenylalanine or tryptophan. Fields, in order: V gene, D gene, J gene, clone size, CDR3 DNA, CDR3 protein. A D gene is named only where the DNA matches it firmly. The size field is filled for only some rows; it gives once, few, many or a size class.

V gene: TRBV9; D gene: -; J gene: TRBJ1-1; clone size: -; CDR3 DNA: TGTGCCAGCAGCGGGGGGACTCTTGACCCGGCTTTCTTT; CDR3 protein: CASSGGTLDPAFF
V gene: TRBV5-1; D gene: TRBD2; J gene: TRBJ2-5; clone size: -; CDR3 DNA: TGCGCCAGCAGCTTGAATACGGGAGGGAGGCAAGAGACCCAGTACTTC; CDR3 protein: CASSLNTGGRQETQYF
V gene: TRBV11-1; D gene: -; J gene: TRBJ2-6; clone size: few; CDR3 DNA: TGTGCCAGCAGCCTTTCTGGGGCCAACGTCCTGACTTTC; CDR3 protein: CASSLSGANVLTF
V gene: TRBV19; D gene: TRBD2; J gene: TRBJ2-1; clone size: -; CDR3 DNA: TGTGCCAGTAGTACCGGACTAGCGGGAGTTAACAATGAGCAGTTCTTC; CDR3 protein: CASSTGLAGVNNEQFF
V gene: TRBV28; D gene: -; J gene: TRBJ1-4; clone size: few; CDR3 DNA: TGTGCCAGCAGTCCCGCAGGTGCAACTAATGAAAAACTGTTTTTT; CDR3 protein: CASSPAGATNEKLFF
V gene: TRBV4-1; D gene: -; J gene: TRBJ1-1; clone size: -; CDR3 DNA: TGCGCCAGCAGCCAAGAGCTCGGGGACTGGAACACTGAAGCTTTCTTT; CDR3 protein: CASSQELGDWNTEAFF
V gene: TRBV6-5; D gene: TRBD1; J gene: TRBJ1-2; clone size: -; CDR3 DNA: TGTGCCAGCAGTTATGGCCCAGGGGGCTATGGCTACACCTTC; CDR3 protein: CASSYGPGGYGYTF
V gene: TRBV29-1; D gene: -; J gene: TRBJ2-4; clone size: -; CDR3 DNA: TGCAGCCTCAGTTGTGTAGAGAAGGTAGCACTAGCCAAAAACATTCAGTACTTC; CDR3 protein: CSLSCVEKVALAKNIQYF
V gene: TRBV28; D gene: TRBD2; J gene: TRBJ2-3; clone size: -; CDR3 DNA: TGTGCCAGCACCTCCGGACTAGCGGGAGTGAGAAATACGCAGTATTTT; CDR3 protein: CASTSGLAGVRNTQYF
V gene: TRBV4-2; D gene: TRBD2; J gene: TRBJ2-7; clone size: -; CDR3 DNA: TGTGCCAGCAGCCAAGAGTTCGGGACTAGCGGGAGTTACGAGCAGTACTTC; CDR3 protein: CASSQEFGTSGSYEQYF
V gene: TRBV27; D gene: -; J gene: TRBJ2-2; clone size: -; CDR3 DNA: TGTGCCAGCAGTTTAAGGGGCACCGGGGAGCTGTTTTTT; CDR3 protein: CASSLRGTGELFF
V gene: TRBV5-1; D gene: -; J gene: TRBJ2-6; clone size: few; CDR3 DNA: TGCGCCAGCAGCGGGGGGGACATCTCTGGGGCCAACGTCCTGACTTTC; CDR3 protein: CASSGGDISGANVLTF
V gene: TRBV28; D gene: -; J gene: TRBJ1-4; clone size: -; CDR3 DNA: TGTGCCAGCACGGGGTATAATGAAAAACTGTTTTTT; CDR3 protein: CASTGYNEKLFF
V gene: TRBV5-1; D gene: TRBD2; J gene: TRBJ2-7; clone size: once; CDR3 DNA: TGCGCCAGCAGCCCCCTAATAGGGGCGGGAGGCGAGCAGTACTTC; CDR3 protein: CASSPLIGAGGEQYF
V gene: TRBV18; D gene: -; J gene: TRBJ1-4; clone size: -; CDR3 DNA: TGTGCCAGCTCATTAAAACAGGAAAAACTGTTTTTT; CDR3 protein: CASSLKQEKLFF
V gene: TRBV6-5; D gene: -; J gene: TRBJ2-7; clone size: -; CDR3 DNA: TGTGCCAGCAGTTACGTGAAGGGGGACGAGCAGTACTTC; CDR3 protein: CASSYVKGDEQYF
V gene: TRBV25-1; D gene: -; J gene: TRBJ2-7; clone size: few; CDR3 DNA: TGTGCCAGCAGTAAAACCGGTGGGATGACAGATTACGAGCAGTACTTC; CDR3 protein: CASSKTGGMTDYEQYF
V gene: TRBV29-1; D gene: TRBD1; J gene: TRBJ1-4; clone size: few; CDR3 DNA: TGCAGCTTCCGGGACAGGGTTAATGAAAAACTGTTTTTT; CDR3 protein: CSFRDRVNEKLFF
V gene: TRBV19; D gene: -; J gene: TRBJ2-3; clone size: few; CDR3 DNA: TGTGCCAGTAGTATGACAGGGAGGACAGATACGCAGTATTTT; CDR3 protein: CASSMTGRTDTQYF
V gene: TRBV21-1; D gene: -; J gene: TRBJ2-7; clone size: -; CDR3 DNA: TGTGCCAGCAGCAAACCCGGGACAGGGGCCTACGAGCAGTACTTC; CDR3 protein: CASSKPGTGAYEQYF
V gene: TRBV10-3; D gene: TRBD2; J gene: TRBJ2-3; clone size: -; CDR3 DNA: TGTGCCATCAGTGAGCTAGCGGGAGGTACAGATACGCAGTATTTT; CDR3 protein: CAISELAGGTDTQYF
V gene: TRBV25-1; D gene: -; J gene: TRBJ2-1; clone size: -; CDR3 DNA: TGTGCCAGCAGTGAATACGACAAGACCTACAATGAGCAGTTCTTC; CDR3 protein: CASSEYDKTYNEQFF
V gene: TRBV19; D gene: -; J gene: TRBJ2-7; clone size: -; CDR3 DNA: TGTGCCAGTAGTATAGATCTTGGGCGCCCACGGGGCGAGCAGTACTTC; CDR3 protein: CASSIDLGRPRGEQYF